This entry is about one TCR beta chain. This clonotype was counted at least ten times. Its antigen is still unknown. Base qualities are not at hand, and no much larger clone is one base apart. Instrument used: Illumina HiSeq 1500. Using fastp at Q25 and MiXCR, TCRdb reprocessed the public reads and kept productive beta chains. Each entry is one CDR3 protein sequence, shown with its most common DNA and genes. This sample comprises about 530,000 distinct CDR3 sequences, 26% of them detected only once. About 13% of the sample is held by the ten biggest clonotypes. The sample belongs to a study of T cell repertoires in cytomegalovirus infection (dated by TCRdb to about 2019). Background on the whole study: Because public TCR beta signatures pointed to carriage of CMV infection together with the matching HLA type, the HLA type of each donor mattered for the analysis.

There are 15 amino acids in the CDR3, from cysteine to phenylalanine inclusive. Only the CDR3 region is kept as DNA, spanning 45 bases read in frame from base 1. The V end loses 1 base and the J end loses 1 base, and a stretch of 10 bases separates them. CDR1 and CDR2 are drawn from the germline V gene: SGHTA, FQGNSA. Summary of the overall study and its limitations: The ex vivo response was dominated by HLA-C-restricted CMV-specific TCR beta clonotypes, which also provided the single most frequent clonotype in two of eight donors. In both this cohort and an independent roughly 350-donor cohort, the cumulative frequency of public TCR beta family members distinguished carriers of CMV infection plus the relevant HLA type.

The V and J segments used are TRBV7-2 and TRBJ1-1, with the identity of the D gene unclear. The TCR comes from a human donor in good health (CMV status not recorded). Some clones in this sample may be carry-over from other donors' samples. Sequencing used PBMCs. CDR3 sequence: CASSLVGNANTEAFF. At the DNA level, the sequence is TGTGCCAGCAGCTTAGTGGGGAACGCGAACACTGAAGCTTTCTTT.